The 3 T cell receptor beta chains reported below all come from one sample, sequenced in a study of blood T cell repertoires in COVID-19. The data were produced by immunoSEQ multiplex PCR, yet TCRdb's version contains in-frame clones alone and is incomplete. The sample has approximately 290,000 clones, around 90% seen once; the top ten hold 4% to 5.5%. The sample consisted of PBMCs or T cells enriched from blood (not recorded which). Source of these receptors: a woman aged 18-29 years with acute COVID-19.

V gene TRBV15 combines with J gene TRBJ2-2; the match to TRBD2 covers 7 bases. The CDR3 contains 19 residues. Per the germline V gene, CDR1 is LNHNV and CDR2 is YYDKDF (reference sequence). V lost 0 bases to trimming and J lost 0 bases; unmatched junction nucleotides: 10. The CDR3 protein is CATSRDSILAGANTGELFF. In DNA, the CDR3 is TGTGCCACCAGCAGAGATTCAATCCTGGCGGGGGCGAACACCGGGGAGCTGTTTTTT.

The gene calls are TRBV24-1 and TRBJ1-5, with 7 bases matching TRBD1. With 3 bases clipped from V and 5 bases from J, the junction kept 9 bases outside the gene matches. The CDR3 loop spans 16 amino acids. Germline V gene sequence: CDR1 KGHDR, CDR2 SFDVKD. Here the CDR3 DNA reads TGTGCCACCAGTGATACTACTACAGGGGCTGATCAGCCCCAGCATTTT. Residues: CATSDTTTGADQPQHF.

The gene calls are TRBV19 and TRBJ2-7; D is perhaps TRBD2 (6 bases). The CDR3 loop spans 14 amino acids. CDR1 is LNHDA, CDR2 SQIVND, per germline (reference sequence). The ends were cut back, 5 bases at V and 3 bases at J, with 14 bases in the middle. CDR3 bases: TGTGCCAGTAGTGTCGGGACTGGATTCTACGAGCAGTACTTC. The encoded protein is CASSVGTGFYEQYF.